These T cell receptor beta chains were read from a single sample in a study of blood T cell repertoires in COVID-19. Sequencing used immunoSEQ multiplex PCR; TCRdb keeps in-frame clones, though not all of them. The sample includes 300,000 to 450,000 clones, roughly 86% seen only once; the top ten take roughly 1.4%. Sequenced sample: PBMCs or T cells enriched from blood (not recorded which). The source of these receptors is a man aged 25-45 years who had recovered from COVID-19. The CDR3 runs from the conserved cysteine through the conserved F or W. D genes are given only for firm matches. Some rows have no size entry. The others give once, few or many, or a class for an expanded clone.

V gene,D gene,J gene,clone size,CDR3 DNA,CDR3 protein
TRBV30,TRBD1,TRBJ1-4,NA,TGTGCCTGGAGTTTGATGACAGGGACACCAACTAATGAAAAACTGTTTTTT,CAWSLMTGTPTNEKLFF
TRBV27,NA,TRBJ1-6,NA,TGTGCCAGCGGTTCCGGGGGGACCTATAATTCACCCCTCCACTTT,CASGSGGTYNSPLHF
TRBV7-2,NA,TRBJ1-4,NA,TGTGCCAGCAGCTTAATGTCTAGCGAAAAACTGTTTTTT,CASSLMSSEKLFF
TRBV19,NA,TRBJ1-1,NA,TGTGCCAGTAGTATAGGTACCGGGAACACTGAAGCTTTCTTT,CASSIGTGNTEAFF
TRBV2,NA,TRBJ2-4,NA,TGTGCCAGCAGTGATACAGGCCTCGAGGCCAAAAACATTCAGTACTTC,CASSDTGLEAKNIQYF
TRBV7-2,NA,TRBJ2-3,NA,TGTGCCAGCAGCTTTGGTCCCGAGGCGCAGTATTTT,CASSFGPEAQYF
TRBV6-2/TRBV6-3,NA,TRBJ2-2,NA,TGTGCCAGCAGTTACCGGACAACCACCGGGGAGCTGTTTTTT,CASSYRTTTGELFF
TRBV19,NA,TRBJ2-3,once,TGTGCCAGTAGTCCACGGACAGCAGGAGATACGCAGTATTTT,CASSPRTAGDTQYF
TRBV9,TRBD1,TRBJ1-2,NA,TGTGCCAGCAGCGTAGACCACCGAGGACAGGGGAATGGCTACACCTTC,CASSVDHRGQGNGYTF
TRBV9,NA,TRBJ2-3,NA,TGTGCCAGCAGCCGCCCCCCAGGTTTCGGCACAGATACGCAGTATTTT,CASSRPPGFGTDTQYF
TRBV7-8,NA,TRBJ1-6,NA,TGTGCCAACAGCACCGGCCGGGGACCTGCTCGATACACCGGGGGTTCACCCCTCCACTTT,CANSTGRGPARYTGGSPLHF
TRBV5-1,TRBD2,TRBJ2-3,few,TGCGCCAGCAGCTTGGAGGGACTAGCGATGGATACGCAGTATTTT,CASSLEGLAMDTQYF
TRBV6-2/TRBV6-3,TRBD1,TRBJ1-6,NA,TGTGCCAGCAGCGGACAGGGTAATTCACCCCTCCACTTT,CASSGQGNSPLHF
TRBV20-1,NA,TRBJ1-4,NA,TGCAGTGCTAGTAAATCCCCGAGTCCAAATGAAAAACTGTTTTTT,CSASKSPSPNEKLFF
TRBV3-1/TRBV3-2,TRBD1,TRBJ1-1,NA,TGTGCCAGCAGCCTTGAAACAGGGGCTGAAGCTTTCTTT,CASSLETGAEAFF
TRBV18,NA,TRBJ1-1,NA,TGTGCCAGCTCACGTTCGGGCTTTCCGGGGTCAGGAACTGAAGCTTTCTTT,CASSRSGFPGSGTEAFF
TRBV3-1/TRBV3-2,NA,TRBJ2-7,NA,TGTGCCAGCAGCCAGGGGAGGTTCCTCTACGAGCAGTACTTC,CASSQGRFLYEQYF
TRBV7-2,TRBD2,TRBJ2-3,NA,TGTGCCAGCAGTAGGCTAGCGGGGGGTGGAGATACGCAGTATTTT,CASSRLAGGGDTQYF
TRBV10-3,TRBD1,TRBJ1-1,few,TGTGCCATCGGACAGGGGAATATCGAAGCTTTCTTT,CAIGQGNIEAFF
TRBV7-6,NA,TRBJ2-4,NA,TGTGCCAGCAGCCTGGGGCAGGGTAAAAACATTCAGTACTTC,CASSLGQGKNIQYF
TRBV5-6,TRBD1,TRBJ1-1,NA,TGTGCCAGCAGCTTGGACCGGACAGGGGGCGCGAACACTGAAGCTTTCTTT,CASSLDRTGGANTEAFF
TRBV5-1,TRBD1,TRBJ1-1,NA,TGCGCCAGCAGCTTGACCGGGACAGGGATCACTGAAGCTTTCTTT,CASSLTGTGITEAFF
TRBV15,NA,TRBJ1-1,NA,TGTGCCACCAGCTATCCGGGCAGGGGCGAAGCTTTCTTT,CATSYPGRGEAFF
TRBV27,NA,TRBJ2-7,NA,TGTGCCAGCAACCTAGGTAGAGCGGAGTACGAGCAGTACTTC,CASNLGRAEYEQYF
TRBV30,TRBD1,TRBJ2-7,once,TGTGCCTGGAGTAAGGCAGGGGGTTCCTACGAGCAGTACTTC,CAWSKAGGSYEQYF
TRBV18,NA,TRBJ2-2,NA,TGTGCCAGCTCACTCACTATAAACAGGATGAACACCGGGGAGCTGTTTTTT,CASSLTINRMNTGELFF
TRBV6-2/TRBV6-3,TRBD1,TRBJ2-1,NA,TGTGCCAGCAGTTACGCCGGGACAGGAAACAATGAGCAGTTCTTC,CASSYAGTGNNEQFF
TRBV5-1,TRBD2,TRBJ2-5,NA,TGCGCCAGCAGCTTGGGTAGCGGGGGAAGGGAGACCCAGTACTTC,CASSLGSGGRETQYF
TRBV10-2,TRBD2,TRBJ2-2,few,TGCGCCAGCAGTGAGCCCGGGACTAGCACGTTTTTT,CASSEPGTSTFF
TRBV6-5,TRBD1,TRBJ1-2,NA,TGTGCCAGCAGCCCGACAGGGGGCGGCTACACCTTC,CASSPTGGGYTF
TRBV14,TRBD1,TRBJ1-2,NA,TGTGCCAGCAGACGGACAGGGAGATTGGATGGCTACACCTTC,CASRRTGRLDGYTF
TRBV6-5,NA,TRBJ1-3,NA,TGTGCCAGCAACCTTTTCCTTGGGCCTGGAAACACCATATATTTT,CASNLFLGPGNTIYF
TRBV15,TRBD2,TRBJ2-3,NA,TGTGCCACCAGCCATAGCGGGGGGCTCACAGATACGCAGTATTTT,CATSHSGGLTDTQYF
TRBV10-1,NA,TRBJ2-1,NA,TGCGCCAGCAGTGAGTCCTCCACAGGGCCCTACAATGAGCAGTTCTTC,CASSESSTGPYNEQFF
TRBV4-1,NA,TRBJ1-3,NA,TGCGCCAGCAGCCAATTTAGCCCCTCTGGAAACACCATATATTTT,CASSQFSPSGNTIYF
TRBV10-3,NA,TRBJ2-1,NA,TGTGCCATCACCCCTGCTCGGACAGACAATGAGCAGTTCTTC,CAITPARTDNEQFF
TRBV3-1/TRBV3-2,NA,TRBJ2-7,NA,TGTGCCAGCAGCCTAAAGGAGGGGATATCCGAGCAGTACTTC,CASSLKEGISEQYF
TRBV6-6,NA,TRBJ1-1,NA,TGTGCCAGCAGACAGGGCAACACTGAAGCTTTCTTT,CASRQGNTEAFF
TRBV18,TRBD1,TRBJ1-5,once,TGTGCCAGCTCACTACAGGGGGGAAACCAGCCCCAGCATTTT,CASSLQGGNQPQHF
TRBV7-8,NA,TRBJ2-6,NA,TGTGCCAGCAGCTTGACAGGGGCCAACGTCCTGACTTTC,CASSLTGANVLTF
TRBV11-2,NA,TRBJ2-7,NA,TGTGCCAGCAGACAAAATGACGAGCAGTACTTC,CASRQNDEQYF
TRBV19,TRBD2,TRBJ2-1,NA,TGTGCCAGTAGTATATCCCTAGCGGGGGGCTACAATGAGCAGTTCTTC,CASSISLAGGYNEQFF
TRBV27,TRBD1,TRBJ1-1,NA,TGTGCCAGCAGTACAACGACAGGGGCCCTAATAGGGACTGAAGCTTTCTTT,CASSTTTGALIGTEAFF
TRBV9,NA,TRBJ2-1,NA,TGTGCCAGCAGCCCTGGGGCAGGGGCCTACAATGAGCAGTTCTTC,CASSPGAGAYNEQFF
TRBV2,NA,TRBJ1-3,few,TGTGCCAGCAGCCGGGACACCACCTCTGGAAACACCATATATTTT,CASSRDTTSGNTIYF
TRBV2,NA,TRBJ1-2,few,TGTGCCAGCTCTAACCCACCCCGTGGCTACACCTTC,CASSNPPRGYTF
TRBV29-1,NA,TRBJ1-2,NA,TGCAGCGTCAAAGAGGGGGAAAACTATGGCTACACCTTC,CSVKEGENYGYTF
TRBV5-6,TRBD1,TRBJ1-5,NA,TGTGCCAGCAGCTCCACCGGGACAGGGCTCAATCAGCCCCAGCATTTT,CASSSTGTGLNQPQHF
TRBV7-2,NA,TRBJ1-3,NA,TGTGCCAGCAGCTTAGGGCCGGGGTCGGGTGGAAACACCATATATTTT,CASSLGPGSGGNTIYF
TRBV18,NA,TRBJ1-3,NA,TGTGCCAGCTCACCCGGCGGGTCTAACTCTGGAAACACCATATATTTT,CASSPGGSNSGNTIYF
TRBV7-6,NA,TRBJ2-1,NA,TGTGCCAGCAGCGAGCTGGCGGGTCCTACCTACAATGAGCAGTTCTTC,CASSELAGPTYNEQFF
TRBV5-5,NA,TRBJ1-3,NA,TGTGCCAGCAGCTGGGAGGCAGGGATGGCTGGAAACACCATATATTTT,CASSWEAGMAGNTIYF
TRBV4-2,NA,TRBJ2-3,NA,TGTGCCAGCAGCCAAGATGGGGCCGGCACAGATACGCAGTATTTT,CASSQDGAGTDTQYF
TRBV6-5,NA,TRBJ2-5,NA,TGTGCCAGCAGTACCGCTGCAGGCCAAGAGACCCAGTACTTC,CASSTAAGQETQYF
TRBV11-2,TRBD1,TRBJ1-2,few,TGTGCCAGCAGCTACGGGACAGGGGGCGACGGCTACACCTTC,CASSYGTGGDGYTF
TRBV2,NA,TRBJ2-3,NA,TGTGCCAGCAGAACCCGGGTGGCGGGTGGCACAGATACGCAGTATTTT,CASRTRVAGGTDTQYF
TRBV7-8,NA,TRBJ1-2,NA,TGTGCCAGCAGCTCGGAAGGGGTTGTCAATGGCTACACCTTC,CASSSEGVVNGYTF